This T cell receptor beta chain was documented in a study of beta chain features in type 1 diabetes. Whole-study findings and limits: All four CD4+ subsets from Type 1 diabetes patients carried moderately but significantly shorter TCRB CDR3s. A cDNA-based sequencing approach could over-represent cells with high TCR expression.

Germline V gene sequence: CDR1 GTSNPN, CDR2 SVGIG (reference sequence). V shed 1 base and J shed 10 bases, with 20 bases lying between them. This CDR3 region has 16 residues. On this clone: Antigen unknown.

As every portion of the isolated RNA was reverse transcribed, the sequencing read expressed TCRB transcripts. Generated by immunoSEQ multiplex PCR, the TCRdb table keeps only in-frame clones and is missing some. The repertoire holds more than 300,000 clones, with 9.3% as singletons. The chain employs TRBV30 and TRBJ1-6; tentative D call: TRBD1 (6 bases). The sequencing input was central memory CD4+ T cells from blood. The receptor was isolated from a man aged 25-45 years with type 1 diabetes. The CDR3: CAWSDGRGGANSPLHF. CDR3 bases: TGTGCCTGGAGTGATGGAAGAGGGGGGGCTAACTCACCCCTCCACTTT. The complete variable domain, with remaining parts taken from reference TRBV30 and TRBJ1-6, reads SQTIHQWPATLVQPVGSPLSLECTVEGTSNPNLYWYRQAAGRGLQLLFYSVGIGQISSEVPQNLSASRPQDRQFILSSKKLLLSDSGFYLCAWSDGRGGANSPLHFGNGTRLTVT.